One and the same sample provided the 4 T cell receptor beta chains below, sequenced in a study of T cells in localized non-small cell lung cancer (dated by TCRdb to between 2020 and 2021). Library prep was done by the immunoSEQ multiplex PCR assay. TCRdb retrieved this table from immuneACCESS and kept in-frame rearrangements only. Not all clones are present; in checked studies, unresolved V genes account for under half, and no reason is known for the remainder. The sample data list about 79,000 clones, and 88% of these were observed just once. More than 20% of the sample goes to the ten largest clones. This sample comprised peripheral blood, obtained before any cancer treatment. These receptor sequences come from a woman aged 40-69 years with stage I squamous cell lung carcinoma.

The V call is TRBV5-1, the J call TRBJ1-1; unclear D gene. Germline assignment: CDR1 SGHRS and CDR2 YFSETQ. The CDR3 length is 14 residues. V was cut by 4 bases and J by 1 base, with 11 bases left in between. The CDR3 coding sequence is TGCGCCAGCAGCCCGACGCGGGCGAACACTGAAGCTTTCTTT. It specifies CASSPTRANTEAFF.

The J gene is TRBJ1-4, the V gene TRBV6-1; D possibly corresponds to TRBD1 (5 bases). V lost 4 bases and J lost 3, with 12 bases in between. CDR1 and CDR2 (germline): MNHNS, SASEGT. The CDR3 runs to 15 residues. The CDR3 DNA reads as TGTGCCAGCAGTGCCAGGGCGGCGGCTAATGAAAAACTGTTTTTT. Residues: CASSARAAANEKLFF.

The chain combines TRBV27 with TRBJ1-6; maybe TRBD1 (5 bases). The CDR3 has 15 residues. CDR1 and CDR2 (germline): MNHEY, SMNVEV (reference sequence). Deletions cut 7 bases from V and 10 bases from J, with 20 bases between. The CDR3, as DNA: TGTGCCAGCACCGAAAGCGGGGGGGTAGGGTCACCCCTCCACTTT. It codes for CASTESGGVGSPLHF.

The rearrangement joins TRBV29-1 to TRBJ1-1; D may be TRBD1 (6 bases). Per germline, CDR1 SQVTM and CDR2 ANQGSEA. Trimming removed 5 bases from V and 0 bases from J, with 10 bases in between. The length of the CDR3 is 13 residues. The chain's CDR3 is CSVMTGLNTEAFF. CDR3 DNA: TGCAGCGTTATGACAGGTCTGAACACTGAAGCTTTCTTT.